These 10 T cell receptor beta chains came from one sample sequenced in a study of read filtering for tumor transcriptome and immune sequencing. From roughly 400 ng of RNA, a library with molecular barcoded alpha/delta and beta/gamma adaptors was made. In TCRdb, the reads were re-called with MiXCR into one record per CDR3 protein. Here the sample spans around 48,000 distinct CDR3 sequences, roughly 20% being singletons. Sequenced input: a population of CD138-negative cells sorted from bone marrow. The receptors derive from a donor aged 40 or older with multiple myeloma.

This clonotype has ten or more counts. The J gene is TRBJ1-1, the V gene TRBV9; D perhaps matches TRBD1 (5 bases). Germline CDR1 and CDR2: SGDLS and YYNGEE. V dropped 0 bases and J dropped 6 bases, with 9 bases sitting between them. The CDR3 spans 13 residues. As DNA, the CDR3 is TGTGCCAGCAGCGTAGTAGGGGACGCTGAAGCTTTCTTT. Its protein product is CASSVVGDAEAFF.

In regard to this clonotype: Since a much larger clone is just one base distant, this may be a read error. The chain recombines TRBV6-6 with TRBJ1-4; D remains ambiguous. This CDR3 is built from 16 residues. Germline V gives CDR1 MNHNY, CDR2 SVGAGI (reference sequence). Trimming removed 0 bases at V and 2 bases at J, with 10 bases between. The CDR3 sequence: CASSYSLRGTNEKLFF. The CDR3, as DNA: TGTGCCAGCAGTTACTCGCTCCGCGGGACTAATGAAAAACTGTTTTTT.

This clonotype was counted at least ten times. The CDR3 DNA is TGTGCCATCTCGACAGGGATTTCCACAGATACGCAGTATTTT. Translating gives CAISTGISTDTQYF. V and J are TRBV12-3 or TRBV12-4 and TRBJ2-3; 7 bases align to TRBD1. This CDR3 spans 14 amino acids. With V trimmed by 10 bases and J by 2 bases, 9 bases remained unmatched.

This clonotype qualifies as medium-sized. The chain couples TRBV9 to TRBJ2-1; 7 nucleotides line up with TRBD2. The V gene's germline CDR1 is SGDLS and CDR2 YYNGEE. CDR3 size: 15 residues. V trimming: 4 bases; J trimming: 6 bases; junction bases outside the gene matches: 10. The CDR3 bases are TGTGCCAGCAGCCCACCCCCGGGGAGGGCCAATGAGCAGTTCTTC. Its protein product is CASSPPPGRANEQFF.

The CDR3 region is CASSTPGTGSHEQYF. CDR3 coding DNA: TGTGCCAGTAGTACCCCCGGGACTGGCTCTCACGAGCAGTACTTC. The rearrangement joins TRBV19 to TRBJ2-7; weak D call: TRBD2 (6 bases). The V and J ends lost 4 bases and 5 bases respectively, with 18 bases between them. CDR3 length: 15 amino acids. CDR1 and CDR2 from the germline V gene are LNHDA and SQIVND (reference sequence).

This clonotype was picked up many times. The chain couples TRBV7-9 to TRBJ2-3; 13 nucleotides align to TRBD2. CDR1 and CDR2 (germline): SEHNR, FQNEAQ (reference sequence). The CDR3 covers 15 residues. Trimming at V came to 4 bases and at J to 6 bases, leaving 4 bases not matched to a gene. The CDR3 is CASSSRTSGSDTQYF. The CDR3, as DNA: TGTGCCAGCAGCTCCCGGACTAGCGGGAGTGATACGCAGTATTTT.

This clonotype was picked up many times. This chain uses TRBV5-1 with TRBJ2-1, with TRBD2 identical over 15 bases. V dropped 0 bases and J dropped 6; count of bases not matched to a gene: 7. The germline V gene has CDR1 SGHRS and CDR2 YFSETQ. The CDR3 spans 18 residues. CDR3 DNA sequence: TGCGCCAGCAGCTTGGGGACTAGCGGGAGGGCCGGTTTCAATGAGCAGTTCTTC. Residues: CASSLGTSGRAGFNEQFF.

This clonotype was found many times. The chain employs TRBV19 and TRBJ2-1; a weak D match, TRBD1 (6 bases). Germline CDR1 reads LNHDA; CDR2 reads SQIVND (reference sequence). The length of the CDR3 is 15 residues. The V gene lost 6 bases and the J gene lost 8 bases, with 20 bases spanning the gap. The CDR3 DNA sequence: TGTGCCAGTAGGAACCTTCAGGGGTTTCGGGATGAGCAGTTCTTC. Residues: CASRNLQGFRDEQFF.

This clonotype turned up a few times. A much larger clone differs from this one at a single base, so this may be a read error. The CDR3 sequence is CASSPSDTGELSF. CDR3 sequence (DNA): TGTGCCAGCAGCCCTAGTGACACCGGGGAGCTGTCTTTT. The gene calls are TRBV21-1 and TRBJ2-2; TRBD2 reflects the table's D call only, with no check against the DNA. TRBV21-1 is termed a pseudogene. CDR3 length equals 13 residues.

This clonotype came up a few times. Given a much more abundant clone one base away, this may be a read error. CDR3 protein: CASRRGTTQETRYF. CDR3 sequence (DNA): TGCGCCAGCAGGAGAGGGACTACGCAAGAGACCCGGTACTTC. The rearrangement links TRBV5-1 to TRBJ2-5; 7 bases match TRBD2. CDR3 length equals 14 residues. The germline CDR1 and CDR2 sequences are SGHRS and YFSETQ. Complete variable domain (other parts from reference TRBV5-1 and TRBJ2-5): KAGVTQTPRYLIKTRGQQVTLSCSPISGHRSVSWYQQTPGQGLQFLFEYFSETQRNKGNFPGRFSGRQFSNSRSEMNVSTLELGDSALYLCASRRGTTQETRYFGPGTRLLVL.